The sequence of this T cell receptor beta chain was determined in a study of T cell responses to AZD1222 COVID-19 vaccine (dated by TCRdb to the early 2020s). In terms of the full investigation: AZD1222 recipients whose second dose came at about 4 weeks and those whose second dose came at about 12 weeks were combined into one group, since spike-specific TCR depth and breadth did not differ between the two schedules. A total of more than 230 trial participants underwent TCR sequencing, of whom under 220 had received two doses of AZD1222 and roughly 26 had received two doses of the MenACWY control vaccine. Trial participants were enrolled into age subgroups of 18-55, 56-69 and 70-plus years, which contained around 150, 28 and 57 TCR-sequenced participants, respectively.

The cysteine opens and the phenylalanine closes a CDR3 of 17 amino acids. The retained sequence is limited to the CDR3, 51 bases, with the frame set at the first base. The germline V gene (reference sequence) supplies CDR1 SEHNR and CDR2 FQNEAQ. V lost 5 bases and J lost 3 bases, and the count of bases not matched to a germline gene is 14. As concerns this clone: The antigen it binds to is not known. Per-base quality was not reported, and no clone a single base away is much larger than it.

According to the study, the label for this sample's time point signals: baseline before first vaccination. Vaccinee samples were obtained from the UK trials COV001 and COV002, which included a single-blind randomized controlled phase 2/3 trial of AZD1222 (ChAdOx1 nCoV-19) in healthy adults. For TCRbeta chain sequencing, PBMC samples were collected from trial participants at day 0 and at day 28 after the second dose. The CDR3 regions of human TCRbeta chains were subjected to immunosequencing. As for how the authors treated the data: Repertoire TCRs were matched against a reference library of SARS-CoV-2-specific TCRs generated with the MIRA antigen-specificity platform. Breadth was defined as the fraction of unique TCRs that were SARS-CoV-2-associated. Depth was defined as the fraction of total T cells that were SARS-CoV-2-associated. Using the MIRA data, every spike-specific TCR was mapped to the spike region that the TCR reacted to and assigned to either a CD4 or a CD8 class. Log10-transformed breadth and depth values were compared by one-way ANOVA with Sidak's multiple comparisons tests. TCRdb carries this immuneACCESS record with in-frame sequences only. Its versions omit some clonotypes, under half of them owing to an unresolved V gene in the studies checked, with the rest unexplained. The V and J calls and clone size come from that table; D and trimming were worked out from the DNA. The table for this sample lists about 130,000 clones; more than 70% of them were counted only once. Of the sample, 10% to 15% falls within the top ten clones.

Beyond this particular receptor, the publication reports: No day 14 peak-response samples were available, so repertoires were characterized only after the peak T cell response. CD4 TCRs associated with the vaccine covered the entire spike protein, and the dominant responses were in regions 160-218 and 743-854. Most participants were white British and females outnumbered males, and the authors suggested that clonal diversity may have been underestimated. Conclusions about previously exposed vaccinees are limited because only six or seven AZD1222 recipients were SARS-CoV-2 seropositive at baseline. A significant rise in spike-specific TCR breadth and depth was observed after two AZD1222 doses relative to day 0 and relative to MenACWY recipients. In the small 56-69-year group, the increase in depth fell short of significance, most likely because of low power. Reportedly, close to half of the unique spike-specific TCRs recognized epitopes lying outside the regions that are mutated in the B.1.351 and B.1.1.7 variants.

The sample in question was peripheral blood, obtained on day 0 of AZD1222 vaccination. The sequence joins TRBV7-9 to TRBJ2-3, and TRBD1 aligns with 7 junction nucleotides. The receptor's source is an adult in good health. The CDR3 protein sequence reads: CASSPTLGQRGTDTQYF. The DNA is TGTGCCAGCAGCCCTACCTTGGGACAGAGGGGAACAGATACGCAGTATTTT.